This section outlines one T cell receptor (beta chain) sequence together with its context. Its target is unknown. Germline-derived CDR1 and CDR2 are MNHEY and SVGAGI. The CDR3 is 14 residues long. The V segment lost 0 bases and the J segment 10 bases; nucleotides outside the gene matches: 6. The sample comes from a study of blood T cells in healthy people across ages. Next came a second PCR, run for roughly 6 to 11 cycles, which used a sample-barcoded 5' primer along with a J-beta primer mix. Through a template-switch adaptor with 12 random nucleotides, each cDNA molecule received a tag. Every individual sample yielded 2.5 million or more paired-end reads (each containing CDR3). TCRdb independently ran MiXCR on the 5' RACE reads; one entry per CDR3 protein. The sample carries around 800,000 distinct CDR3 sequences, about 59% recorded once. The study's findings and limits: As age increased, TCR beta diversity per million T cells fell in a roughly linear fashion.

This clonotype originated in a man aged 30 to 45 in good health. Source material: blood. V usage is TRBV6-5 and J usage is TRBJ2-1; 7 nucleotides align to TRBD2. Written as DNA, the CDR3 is TGTGCCAGCAGTTACTCGGCGGGGGTCTGGGAGCAGTTCTTC. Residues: CASSYSAGVWEQFF.